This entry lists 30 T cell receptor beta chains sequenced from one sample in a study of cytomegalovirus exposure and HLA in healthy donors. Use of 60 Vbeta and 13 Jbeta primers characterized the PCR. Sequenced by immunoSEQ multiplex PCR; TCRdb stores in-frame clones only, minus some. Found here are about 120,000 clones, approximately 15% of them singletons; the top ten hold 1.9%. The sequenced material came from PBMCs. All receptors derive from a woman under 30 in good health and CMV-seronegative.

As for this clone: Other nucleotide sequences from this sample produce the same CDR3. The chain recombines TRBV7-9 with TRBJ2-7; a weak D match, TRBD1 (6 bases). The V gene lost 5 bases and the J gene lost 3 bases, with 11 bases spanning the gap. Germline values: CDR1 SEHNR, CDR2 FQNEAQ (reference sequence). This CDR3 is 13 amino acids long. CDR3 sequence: CASSPGTYYEQYF. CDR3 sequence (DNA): TGTGCCAGCAGCCCAGGGACATACTACGAGCAGTACTTC.

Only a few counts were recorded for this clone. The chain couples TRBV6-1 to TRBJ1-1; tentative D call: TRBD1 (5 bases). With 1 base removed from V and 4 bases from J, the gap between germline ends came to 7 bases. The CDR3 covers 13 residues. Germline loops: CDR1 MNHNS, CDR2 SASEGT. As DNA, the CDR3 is TGTGCCAGCAGTGAAGTAGGGGTCACTGAAGCTTTCTTT. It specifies CASSEVGVTEAFF.

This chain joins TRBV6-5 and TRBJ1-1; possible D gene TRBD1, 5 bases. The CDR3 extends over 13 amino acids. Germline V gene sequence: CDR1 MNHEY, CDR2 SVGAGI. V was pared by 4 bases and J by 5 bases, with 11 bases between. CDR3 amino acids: CASSSGLGTEAFF. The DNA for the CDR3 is TGTGCCAGCAGTTCAGGGTTGGGGACTGAAGCTTTCTTT.

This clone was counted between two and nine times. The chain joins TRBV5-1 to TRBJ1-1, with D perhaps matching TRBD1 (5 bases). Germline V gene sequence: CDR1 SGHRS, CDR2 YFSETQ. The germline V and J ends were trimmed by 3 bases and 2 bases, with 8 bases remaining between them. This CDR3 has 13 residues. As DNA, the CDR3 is TGCGCCAGCAGCTCTGGGACTAACACTGAAGCTTTCTTT. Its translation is CASSSGTNTEAFF.

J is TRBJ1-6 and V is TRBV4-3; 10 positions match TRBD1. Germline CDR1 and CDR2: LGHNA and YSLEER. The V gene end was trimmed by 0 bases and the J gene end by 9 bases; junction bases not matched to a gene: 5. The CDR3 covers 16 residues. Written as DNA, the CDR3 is TGCGCCAGCAGCCAAGATAGGGGACAGGGGACTTCACCCCTCCACTTT. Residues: CASSQDRGQGTSPLHF.

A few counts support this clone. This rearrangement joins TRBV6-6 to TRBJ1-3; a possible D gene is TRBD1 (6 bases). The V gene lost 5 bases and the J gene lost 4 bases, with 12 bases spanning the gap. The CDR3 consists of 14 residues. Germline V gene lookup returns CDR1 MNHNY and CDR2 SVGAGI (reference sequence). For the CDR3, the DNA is TGTGCCAGCAGTCATCTCGACAGGGGAAACACCATATATTTT. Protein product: CASSHLDRGNTIYF.

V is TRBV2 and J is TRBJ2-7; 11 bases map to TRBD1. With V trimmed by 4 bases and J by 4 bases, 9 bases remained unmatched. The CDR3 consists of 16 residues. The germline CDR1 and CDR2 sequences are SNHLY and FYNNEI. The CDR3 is CASSATGTGGEYEQYF. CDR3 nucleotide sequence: TGTGCCAGCAGTGCGACCGGGACAGGGGGTGAATACGAGCAGTACTTC.

CDR3: CASSTGGRDFF. CDR3 bases: TGTGCCAGCAGTACAGGGGGTCGCGATTTCTTT. The chain is built from TRBV27 and TRBJ1-1, with 8 bases identical to TRBD1. Trimming removed 5 bases from V and 13 bases from J; junction bases left unmatched: 6. The CDR3 has 11 residues. Germline-derived CDR1 and CDR2 are MNHEY and SMNVEV (reference sequence).

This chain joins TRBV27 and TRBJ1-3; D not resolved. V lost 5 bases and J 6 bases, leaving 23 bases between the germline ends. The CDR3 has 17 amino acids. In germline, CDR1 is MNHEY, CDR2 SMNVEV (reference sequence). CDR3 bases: TGTGCCAGCAGTACTCTACCCCGTGGAGGAGAAGAAAACACCATATATTTT. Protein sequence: CASSTLPRGGEENTIYF.

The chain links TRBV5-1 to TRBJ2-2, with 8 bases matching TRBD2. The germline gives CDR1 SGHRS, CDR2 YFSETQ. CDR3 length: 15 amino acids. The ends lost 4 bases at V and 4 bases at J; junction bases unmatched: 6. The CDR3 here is CASSPTSVSTGELFF. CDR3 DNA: TGCGCCAGCAGCCCGACTAGCGTAAGCACCGGGGAGCTGTTTTTT. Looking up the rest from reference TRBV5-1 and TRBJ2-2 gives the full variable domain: KAGVTQTPRYLIKTRGQQVTLSCSPISGHRSVSWYQQTPGQGLQFLFEYFSETQRNKGNFPGRFSGRQFSNSRSEMNVSTLELGDSALYLCASSPTSVSTGELFFGEGSRLTVL.

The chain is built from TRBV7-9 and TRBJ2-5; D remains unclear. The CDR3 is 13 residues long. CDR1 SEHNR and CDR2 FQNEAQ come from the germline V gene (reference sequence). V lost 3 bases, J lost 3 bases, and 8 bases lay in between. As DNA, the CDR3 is TGTGCCAGCAGCTTCACCCAGGAAGAGACCCAGTACTTC. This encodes CASSFTQEETQYF.

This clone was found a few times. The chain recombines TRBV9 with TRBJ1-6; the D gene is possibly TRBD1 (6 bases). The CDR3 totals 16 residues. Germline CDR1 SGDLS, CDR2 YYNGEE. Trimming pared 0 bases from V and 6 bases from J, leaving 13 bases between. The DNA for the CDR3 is TGTGCCAGCAGCGTAGAACAGGGTGGCCCTAATTCACCCCTCCACTTT. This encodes CASSVEQGGPNSPLHF.

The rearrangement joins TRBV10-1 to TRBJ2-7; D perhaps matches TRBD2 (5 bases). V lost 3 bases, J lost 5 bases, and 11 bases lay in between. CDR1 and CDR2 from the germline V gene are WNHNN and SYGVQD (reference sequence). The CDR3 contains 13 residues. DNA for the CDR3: TGCGCCAGCAGTGATAGTTTCGGGGACGAGCAGTACTTC. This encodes CASSDSFGDEQYF.

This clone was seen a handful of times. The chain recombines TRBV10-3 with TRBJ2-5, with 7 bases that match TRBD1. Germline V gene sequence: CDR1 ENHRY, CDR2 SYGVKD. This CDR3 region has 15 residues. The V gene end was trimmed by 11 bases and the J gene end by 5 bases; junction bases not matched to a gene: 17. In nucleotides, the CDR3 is TGTGCCGTCGGCGGACAGGTCGGTTCAGGGGAGACCCAGTACTTC. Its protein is CAVGGQVGSGETQYF.

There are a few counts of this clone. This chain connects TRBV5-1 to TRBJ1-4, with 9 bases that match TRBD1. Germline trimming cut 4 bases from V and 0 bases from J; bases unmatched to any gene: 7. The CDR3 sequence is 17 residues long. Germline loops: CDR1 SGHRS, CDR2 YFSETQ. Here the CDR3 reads CASSAQGARATNEKLFF. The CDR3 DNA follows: TGCGCCAGCAGCGCACAGGGGGCGAGGGCAACTAATGAAAAACTGTTTTTT.

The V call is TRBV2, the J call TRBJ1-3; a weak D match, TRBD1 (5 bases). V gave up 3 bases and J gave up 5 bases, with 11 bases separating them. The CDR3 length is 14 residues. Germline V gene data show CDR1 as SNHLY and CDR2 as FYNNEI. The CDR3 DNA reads TGTGCCAGCAGTGACGGGCAGGGCCGAAACACCATATATTTT. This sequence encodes CASSDGQGRNTIYF.

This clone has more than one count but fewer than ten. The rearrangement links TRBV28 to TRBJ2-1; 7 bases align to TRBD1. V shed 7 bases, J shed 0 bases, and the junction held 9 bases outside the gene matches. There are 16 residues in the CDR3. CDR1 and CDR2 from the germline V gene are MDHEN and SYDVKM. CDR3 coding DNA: TGTGCCAGCACCTCAGGGGGTCACAGCTCCTACAATGAGCAGTTCTTC. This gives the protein CASTSGGHSSYNEQFF.

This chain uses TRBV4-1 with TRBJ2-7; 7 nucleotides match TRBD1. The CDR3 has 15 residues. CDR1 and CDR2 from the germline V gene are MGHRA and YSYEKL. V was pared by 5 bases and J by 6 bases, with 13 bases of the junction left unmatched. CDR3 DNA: TGCGCCAGCAGCTTGGGGAGTGCAGGGGGATTCGAGCAGTACTTC. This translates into CASSLGSAGGFEQYF.

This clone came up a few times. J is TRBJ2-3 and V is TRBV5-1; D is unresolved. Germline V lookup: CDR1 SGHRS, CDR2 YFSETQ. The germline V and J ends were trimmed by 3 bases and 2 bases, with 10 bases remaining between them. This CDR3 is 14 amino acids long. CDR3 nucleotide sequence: TGCGCCAGCAGCTGGGCCCTCTCCACAGATACGCAGTATTTT. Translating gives CASSWALSTDTQYF.

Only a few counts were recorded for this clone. This CDR3 is CASSPGTMIEAFF. The DNA for the CDR3 is TGTGCCAGCAGTCCCGGGACAATGATTGAGGCTTTCTTT. The V call is TRBV6-5, the J call TRBJ1-1; perhaps TRBD1 as D (6 bases). V was clipped by 5 bases and J by 11 bases, with 18 bases between them. The CDR3 sequence is 13 residues long. Germline values: CDR1 MNHEY, CDR2 SVGAGI.

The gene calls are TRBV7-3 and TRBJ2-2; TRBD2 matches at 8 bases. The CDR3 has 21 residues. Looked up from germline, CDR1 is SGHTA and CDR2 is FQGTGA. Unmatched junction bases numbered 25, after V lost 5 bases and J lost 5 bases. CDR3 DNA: TGTGCCAGCAGCCTATCCGGACTAGCCCTTAGCCCTAAGTCCATAACCGGGGAGCTGTTTTTT. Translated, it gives CASSLSGLALSPKSITGELFF.

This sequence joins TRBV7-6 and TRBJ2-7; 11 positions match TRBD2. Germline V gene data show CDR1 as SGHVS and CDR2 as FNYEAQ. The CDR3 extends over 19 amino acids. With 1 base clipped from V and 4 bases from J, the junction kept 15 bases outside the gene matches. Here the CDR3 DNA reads TGTGCCAGCAGCTTAGGGGTAGCGGGAGGGCTGGGGGGTGTGTACGAGCAGTACTTC. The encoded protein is CASSLGVAGGLGGVYEQYF.

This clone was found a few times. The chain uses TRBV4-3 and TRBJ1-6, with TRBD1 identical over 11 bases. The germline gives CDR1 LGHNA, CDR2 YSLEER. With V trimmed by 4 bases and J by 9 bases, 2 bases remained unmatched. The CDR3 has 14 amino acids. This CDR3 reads CASSRDRGVSPLHF. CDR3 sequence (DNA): TGCGCCAGCAGCCGGGACAGGGGGGTTTCACCCCTCCACTTT.

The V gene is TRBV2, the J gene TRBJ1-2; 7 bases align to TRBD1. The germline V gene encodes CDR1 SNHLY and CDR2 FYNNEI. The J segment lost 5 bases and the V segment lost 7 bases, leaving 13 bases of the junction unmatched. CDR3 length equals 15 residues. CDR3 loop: CASTLGRGNEYGYTF. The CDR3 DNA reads TGTGCCAGCACGTTGGGCAGGGGGAATGAGTATGGCTACACCTTC.

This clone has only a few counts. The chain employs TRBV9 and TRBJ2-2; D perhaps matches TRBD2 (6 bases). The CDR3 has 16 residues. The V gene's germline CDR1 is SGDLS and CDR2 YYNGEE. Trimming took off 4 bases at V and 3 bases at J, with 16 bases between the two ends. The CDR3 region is CASSSSTSPYTGELFF. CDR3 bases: TGTGCCAGCAGCTCTTCGACTAGTCCGTACACCGGGGAGCTGTTTTTT.

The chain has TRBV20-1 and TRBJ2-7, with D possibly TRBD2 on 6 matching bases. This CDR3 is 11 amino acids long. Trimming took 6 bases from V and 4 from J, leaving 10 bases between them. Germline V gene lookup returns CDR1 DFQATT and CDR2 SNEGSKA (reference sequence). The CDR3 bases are TGCAGTGCGCGGGACTTGTACGAGCAGTACTTC. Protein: CSARDLYEQYF.

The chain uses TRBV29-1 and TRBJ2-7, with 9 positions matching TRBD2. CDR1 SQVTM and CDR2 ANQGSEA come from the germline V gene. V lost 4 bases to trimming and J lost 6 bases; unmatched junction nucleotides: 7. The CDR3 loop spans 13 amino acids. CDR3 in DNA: TGCAGCGTTGTTCGTCTAGCGGGAACCGAGCAGTACTTC. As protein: CSVVRLAGTEQYF.

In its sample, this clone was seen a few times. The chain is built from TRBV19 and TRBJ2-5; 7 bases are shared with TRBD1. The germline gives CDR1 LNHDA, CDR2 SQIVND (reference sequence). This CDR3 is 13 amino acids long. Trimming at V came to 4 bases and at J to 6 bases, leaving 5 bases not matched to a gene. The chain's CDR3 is CASSRDRQQTQYF. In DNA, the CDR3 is TGTGCCAGTAGTAGGGACAGACAACAGACCCAGTACTTC.

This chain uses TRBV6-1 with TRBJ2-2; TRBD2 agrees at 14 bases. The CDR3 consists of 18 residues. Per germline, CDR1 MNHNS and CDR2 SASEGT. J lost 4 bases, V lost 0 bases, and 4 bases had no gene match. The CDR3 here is CASSEATSGRATTGELFF. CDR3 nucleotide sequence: TGTGCCAGCAGTGAAGCGACTAGCGGGAGGGCCACCACCGGGGAGCTGTTTTTT.

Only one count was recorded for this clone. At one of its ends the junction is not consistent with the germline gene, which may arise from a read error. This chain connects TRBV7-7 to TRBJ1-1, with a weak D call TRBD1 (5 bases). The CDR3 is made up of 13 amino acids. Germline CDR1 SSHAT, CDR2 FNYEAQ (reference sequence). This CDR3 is CASSEKRGSEAFF. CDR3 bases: TGTGCTAGCAGCGAAAAAAGGGGATCGGAAGCTTTCTTT.